These 19 T cell receptor beta chains were sequenced from one sample in a study of blood T cell repertoires in COVID-19. Some clones are missing from TCRdb's copy, which holds only in-frame ones; the method was immunoSEQ multiplex PCR. The sample consists of some 140,000 clones, approximately 85% of them appearing once. The sample taken for sequencing was peripheral blood. The receptors derive from a human donor in a cohort sampled during active COVID-19.

This chain links TRBV6-2 or TRBV6-3 with TRBJ1-2, with TRBD1 matching over 11 bases. The germline gives CDR1 MNHEY, CDR2 SVGEGT. CDR3 size: 15 residues. V was clipped by 6 bases and J by 7 bases; unmatched bases: 10. The CDR3 loop is CASSPGQGANGGYTF. The CDR3 DNA follows: TGTGCCAGCAGCCCAGGACAGGGGGCGAATGGTGGCTACACCTTC.

V and J are TRBV2 and TRBJ2-7; TRBD1 is a possible D gene (6 bases). The CDR3 consists of 14 residues. The germline gives CDR1 SNHLY, CDR2 FYNNEI. V shed 3 bases and J shed 5 bases, with 14 bases lying between them. This chain's CDR3 is CASSETGIRDEQYF. The CDR3 DNA reads as TGTGCCAGCAGTGAGACAGGAATCCGGGACGAGCAGTACTTC.

The rearrangement joins TRBV30 to TRBJ1-1; D ambiguous. The germline gives CDR1 GTSNPN, CDR2 SVGIG (reference sequence). The ends were cut back, 3 bases at V and 6 bases at J, with 8 bases in the middle. The length of the CDR3 is 11 residues. The CDR3 sequence is CAWRQKAEAFF. As DNA, the CDR3 is TGTGCCTGGAGACAGAAAGCTGAAGCTTTCTTT.

The chain joins TRBV7-8 to TRBJ1-1; 9 nucleotides agree with TRBD1. The CDR3 contains 16 residues. Per germline, CDR1 SGHVS and CDR2 FQNEAQ. After removal of 4 bases from V and 5 bases from J, the junction contained 11 bases not matched to a gene. The CDR3 here is CASSSLKTGGHTEAFF. In nucleotides, the CDR3 is TGTGCCAGCAGCTCGCTGAAAACAGGGGGCCATACTGAAGCTTTCTTT. Full variable domain (rest looked up from reference TRBV7-8 and TRBJ1-1): GAGVSQSPRYKVAKRGQDVALRCDPISGHVSLFWYQQALGQGPEFLTYFQNEAQLDKSGLPSDRFFAERPEGSVSTLKIQRTQQEDSAVYLCASSSLKTGGHTEAFFGQGTRLTVV.

The V call is TRBV9, the J call TRBJ2-2, with TRBD2 matching over 12 bases. The length of the CDR3 is 17 residues. The germline V gene has CDR1 SGDLS and CDR2 YYNGEE. V trimming: 4 bases; J trimming: 6 bases; junction bases outside the gene matches: 10. CDR3 in DNA: TGTGCCAGCAGCCGGGGGCTAGCGGGAGGGCCGGCCGGGGAGCTGTTTTTT. It is translated as CASSRGLAGGPAGELFF.

The chain is built from TRBV30 and TRBJ2-1; 12 nucleotides line up with TRBD2. CDR1 and CDR2 (germline): GTSNPN, SVGIG (reference sequence). Unmatched junction bases numbered 8, after V lost 2 bases and J lost 6 bases. The CDR3 runs to 16 residues. The CDR3: CAWSPPSGRAFNEQFF. The CDR3 region has the DNA TGTGCCTGGAGTCCCCCTAGCGGGAGGGCCTTCAATGAGCAGTTCTTC.

The chain uses TRBV7-9 and TRBJ2-2, with TRBD2 matching 7 bases. CDR3 length: 17 residues. CDR1 SEHNR and CDR2 FQNEAQ come from the germline V gene (reference sequence). Trimming removed 5 bases from V and 0 bases from J; junction bases left unmatched: 9. The chain's CDR3 is CASSTHLAVANTGELFF. CDR3 in DNA: TGTGCCAGCAGCACACATCTAGCGGTAGCGAACACCGGGGAGCTGTTTTTT.

This chain links TRBV5-4 with TRBJ2-1; 10 nucleotides match TRBD2. The CDR3 is made up of 17 amino acids. After removal of 0 bases from V and 0 bases from J, the junction contained 3 bases not matched to a gene. The germline CDR1 and CDR2 sequences are SGHNT and YYREEE (reference sequence). The CDR3 DNA sequence: TGTGCCAGCAGCTTGGGACTAGCGGGCGGCTCCTACAATGAGCAGTTCTTC. Encoded protein: CASSLGLAGGSYNEQFF. Full variable domain (remainder filled in from reference TRBV5-4 and TRBJ2-1): ETGVTQSPTHLIKTRGQQVTLRCSSQSGHNTVSWYQQALGQGPQFIFQYYREEENGRGNFPPRFSGLQFPNYSSELNVNALELDDSALYLCASSLGLAGGSYNEQFFGPGTRLTVL.

The rearrangement links TRBV19 to TRBJ2-3; 12 bases match TRBD2. The CDR3 consists of 17 residues. J was trimmed by 2 bases and V by 5 bases; bases with no gene match: 8. Germline CDR1 reads LNHDA; CDR2 reads SQIVND (reference sequence). This chain's CDR3 is CASSPRLAGANTDTQYF. The DNA for the CDR3 is TGTGCCAGTAGTCCGAGACTAGCGGGGGCCAACACAGATACGCAGTATTTT.

The genes are TRBV7-8 and TRBJ2-3, with a tentative D call TRBD1 (6 bases). Germline assignment: CDR1 SGHVS and CDR2 FQNEAQ. Trimming removed 5 bases from V and 6 bases from J, with 15 bases in between. The CDR3 sequence is 14 residues long. The CDR3 spells CASSPQGGTDTQYF. The CDR3, as DNA: TGTGCCAGCAGCCCCCAAGGGGGTACGGATACGCAGTATTTT.

This clone was seen only once. The genes are TRBV2 and TRBJ2-3; D perhaps matches TRBD2 (5 bases). The CDR3 is 13 residues long. The V gene's germline CDR1 is SNHLY and CDR2 FYNNEI. V shed 5 bases and J shed 6 bases, with 12 bases lying between them. The CDR3 loop is CASSLRAGDTQYF. CDR3 nucleotides: TGTGCCAGCAGTTTAAGGGCGGGCGATACGCAGTATTTT.

The chain links TRBV7-2 to TRBJ1-1, with 10 bases matching TRBD1. The V and J ends lost 5 bases and 7 bases, in that order; junction bases with no gene match: 7. The germline V gene encodes CDR1 SGHTA and CDR2 FQGNSA. CDR3 length: 14 residues. The CDR3 DNA sequence: TGTGCCAGCAGCCGCCGGGACAGGGGATTTGAAGCTTTCTTT. Translation: CASSRRDRGFEAFF. Full variable domain (outside the CDR3, taken from reference TRBV7-2 and TRBJ1-1): GAGVSQSPSNKVTEKGKDVELRCDPISGHTALYWYRQSLGQGLEFLIYFQGNSAPDKSGLPSDRFSAERTGGSVSTLTIQRTQQEDSAVYLCASSRRDRGFEAFFGQGTRLTVV.

This chain connects TRBV5-1 to TRBJ2-3; 10 bases agree with TRBD2. The CDR3 length is 15 residues. Looked up from germline, CDR1 is SGHRS and CDR2 is YFSETQ. V was pared by 5 bases and J by 0 bases, with 3 bases of the junction left unmatched. CDR3 amino acids: CASRVTSGSTDTQYF. CDR3 nucleotide sequence: TGCGCCAGCAGGGTGACTAGCGGGAGCACAGATACGCAGTATTTT.

As regards this clone: One end of the junction fails to match germline, which may point to a read error. This chain joins TRBV28 and TRBJ1-1; tentative D call: TRBD1 (5 bases). CDR1 is MDHEN and CDR2 is SYDVKM in the germline V gene. The CDR3 is 13 amino acids. The CDR3 nucleotides are TGTGCCAGCATCACCGGGGGACCGCGAATACCCACATTT. Translated: CASITGGPRIPTF.

This chain joins TRBV3-1 (or the pseudogene TRBV3-2) and TRBJ1-2, with 8 bases matching TRBD1. The CDR3 contains 14 residues. The V segment lost 2 bases and the J segment 5 bases; nucleotides outside the gene matches: 4. Germline loops: CDR1 LGHDT, CDR2 YNNKEL (reference sequence). The CDR3 nucleotides are TGTGCCAGCAGCCAACGGACAGGGAAGTATGGCTACACCTTC. This codes for CASSQRTGKYGYTF.

The rearrangement uses TRBV6-5 and TRBJ1-3, with D possibly TRBD1 on 6 matching bases. CDR1 is MNHEY, CDR2 SVGAGI, per germline. The CDR3 loop spans 13 amino acids. Trimming shortened V by 11 bases and J by 0 bases, and 11 bases separated the two germline ends. Here the CDR3 reads CAGRQASGNTIYF. CDR3 sequence (DNA): TGTGCCGGGAGACAGGCCTCTGGAAACACCATATATTTT.

This chain links TRBV19 with TRBJ1-1, with D unresolved. V gave up 0 bases and J gave up 3 bases, with 8 bases separating them. This CDR3 has 14 residues. CDR1 LNHDA and CDR2 SQIVND come from the germline V gene (reference sequence). The CDR3 DNA follows: TGTGCCAGTAGTATAGATCTGGCTGACACTGAAGCTTTCTTT. It codes for CASSIDLADTEAFF.

The rearrangement joins TRBV28 to TRBJ2-7; TRBD2 might be the D (5 bases). The length of the CDR3 is 14 residues. Germline CDR1 and CDR2: MDHEN and SYDVKM. The V and J ends lost 5 bases and 6 bases respectively, with 17 bases between them. CDR3 protein: CASSGNEGTGEQYF. The CDR3 bases are TGTGCCAGCAGTGGAAACGAGGGTACGGGCGAGCAGTACTTC.

V is TRBV2 and J is TRBJ1-4; D is perhaps TRBD1 (5 bases). The CDR3 extends over 15 amino acids. Germline V CDR1 and CDR2: SNHLY, FYNNEI. V lost 10 bases, J lost 0 bases, and 15 bases lay in between. The CDR3 coding sequence is TGTGCCACAGCGATTGGGGCAGCAACTAATGAAAAACTGTTTTTT. Amino acids: CATAIGAATNEKLFF.